This T cell receptor (beta chain) was observed in a study of blood T cell repertoires in COVID-19. Study overall: PBMCs, B-cell-depleted T cells, or T cells were the source of the cDNA or gDNA that made up the material.

From germline, CDR1 is SGHDT and CDR2 YYEEEE. Trimming left V 4 bases short and J 1 base short, with 14 bases between. This CDR3 has 15 amino acids. Per the authors' pipeline: It was from reference gene primer amplification that nucleated cell counts were estimated. TCRdb keeps only in-frame clones here, not all; method: immunoSEQ multiplex PCR. V and J calls plus clone size are reproduced from that table; the DNA served to infer D and trimming. Of more than 350,000 clones in the sample, approximately 87% were seen once. Seattle patient enrollment occurred during active infection, with longitudinal follow-up thereafter.

The TCR sequence derives from a woman in her thirties with COVID-19, enrolled during active disease. Sequences were obtained from peripheral blood. The rearrangement links TRBV5-6 to TRBJ2-5; weak D call: TRBD2 (5 bases). The CDR3 sequence is CASSQTRRFQETQYF. The CDR3 DNA sequence: TGTGCCAGCAGCCAAACTCGGAGGTTCCAAGAGACCCAGTACTTC.